A single sample is the source of the 2 T cell receptor beta chains below, sequenced in a study of preoperative IRX-2 immunotherapy in early breast cancer. The data were produced by immunoSEQ multiplex PCR, yet TCRdb's version contains in-frame clones alone and is incomplete. This table holds roughly 57,000 clones, roughly 95% found once. Regarding treatment: preoperative locoregional IRX-2 cytokine immunotherapy. This material was obtained from a patient treated with IRX-2 immunotherapy. The receptor source for this set is a human donor with breast cancer.

The chain carries TRBV10-3 and TRBJ2-2; weak D call: TRBD1 (6 bases). The germline gives CDR1 ENHRY, CDR2 SYGVKD. V lost 0 bases and J 6 bases, leaving 17 bases between the germline ends. This CDR3 comprises 17 residues. CDR3 nucleotide sequence: TGTGCCATCAGTGAGTCGCAGGGGCCGGTGGCCTCCGGGGAGCTGTTTTTT. Translating it yields CAISESQGPVASGELFF.

This chain uses TRBV7-2 with TRBJ2-5; D unclear. V was pared by 5 bases and J by 4 bases, with 20 bases between. The CDR3 has 16 residues. CDR1 and CDR2 (germline): SGHTA, FQGNSA. The DNA for the CDR3 is TGTGCCAGCAGCGTAACAATTCGTCGTGGCGGAGAGACCCAGTACTTC. This encodes CASSVTIRRGGETQYF.